The 14 T cell receptor beta chains presented below share a single source sample, sequenced in a study of Graves' ophthalmopathy and Graves' hyperthyroidism. Amplifying from RNA transcripts, the study obtained TCR beta CDR3 regions. RT-PCR was first run with HTBI primers, then multiplex PCR in a second round. TCRdb re-analysed the multiplex PCR reads in MiXCR, keeping a single row per CDR3 protein. The sample includes roughly 410,000 distinct CDR3 sequences, about 16% of them seen just once. The sequencing input was peripheral blood. The receptors shown here come from a woman aged 18-35 years with stable Graves' hyperthyroidism.

Many counts were recorded for this clonotype. The CDR3 nucleotides are TGCAGTGCTTCTCGGGCCAGTAGGGCCAACGTCCTGACTTTC. Translation: CSASRASRANVLTF. The chain is built from TRBV20-1 and TRBJ2-6; D unresolved. V gave up 5 bases and J gave up 5 bases, with 13 bases separating them. This CDR3 region has 14 residues. From germline, CDR1 is DFQATT and CDR2 SNEGSKA (reference sequence).

This clonotype came up many times. This chain connects TRBV11-2 to TRBJ2-3, with D unclear. V was cut by 0 bases and J by 0 bases, with 16 bases left in between. Looked up from germline, CDR1 is SGHAT and CDR2 is FQNNGV. This CDR3 is 18 amino acids long. Here the CDR3 reads CASSLDEVSETSTDTQYF. CDR3 nucleotide sequence: TGTGCCAGCAGCTTAGATGAAGTCTCGGAGACTAGCACAGATACGCAGTATTTT. Together with reference TRBV11-2 and TRBJ2-3, the CDR3 gives the full variable domain: EAGVAQSPRYKIIEKRQSVAFWCNPISGHATLYWYQQILGQGPKLLIQFQNNGVVDDSQLPKDRFSAERLKGVDSTLKIQPAKLEDSAVYLCASSLDEVSETSTDTQYFGPGTRLTVL.

This clonotype has at least ten counts. CDR3: CASSLRWGYEQYF. The CDR3 coding sequence is TGCGCCAGCAGCCTTCGATGGGGCTACGAGCAGTACTTC. The gene calls are TRBV5-1 and TRBJ2-7; D is unresolved. Germline V gives CDR1 SGHRS, CDR2 YFSETQ. With 4 bases removed from V and 3 bases from J, the gap between germline ends came to 11 bases. The CDR3 is 13 residues long.

This clonotype has a count of ten or more. The V and J genes are TRBV2 and TRBJ2-5; 10 positions agree with TRBD1. CDR1 is SNHLY, CDR2 FYNNEI, per germline. V lost 8 bases to trimming and J lost 5 bases; unmatched junction nucleotides: 11. This CDR3 contains 15 residues. CDR3 sequence (DNA): TGTGCCAGCCCTGGAGACAGGGGGCCAAGGGAGACCCAGTACTTC. It yields the protein CASPGDRGPRETQYF.

This chain joins TRBV11-2 and TRBJ2-2; no reliable D call. The CDR3 length is 15 residues. Trimming removed 2 bases from V and 4 bases from J, with 11 bases in between. CDR1 SGHAT and CDR2 FQNNGV come from the germline V gene. The CDR3 region is CASSLSLTTTGELFF. For the CDR3, the DNA is TGTGCCAGCAGCTTAAGTTTAACTACCACCGGGGAGCTGTTTTTT.

V and J are TRBV11-1 and TRBJ1-1; tentatively, D is TRBD1 (5 bases). This CDR3 comprises 13 residues. The germline gives CDR1 SGHAT, CDR2 FQDESV (reference sequence). V was trimmed by 5 bases and J by 3 bases, leaving 10 bases between them. CDR3 nucleotides: TGTGCCAGCAGCGAGCGACAGTACACTGAAGCTTTCTTT. It codes for CASSERQYTEAFF.

This clonotype was counted many times. This rearrangement joins TRBV4-2 to TRBJ2-7; D tentatively reads TRBD1 or TRBD2 (5 bases each). Germline V gene sequence: CDR1 LGHNA, CDR2 YNFKEQ. Trimming left V 3 bases short and J 3 bases short, with 12 bases between. The CDR3 is 14 residues long. CDR3 bases: TGTGCCAGCAGCCACGGGGCCAAAATCTACGAGCAGTACTTC. Residues: CASSHGAKIYEQYF.

This clonotype was detected a few times. V and J are TRBV6-1 and TRBJ2-7; TRBD1 aligns across 9 bases. V lost 3 bases, J lost 1 base, and 4 bases stayed unmatched. Germline V gene sequence: CDR1 MNHNS, CDR2 SASEGT. This CDR3 is 15 amino acids long. Here the CDR3 DNA reads TGTGCCAGCAGTGAGGAAGGGACAGGGTCCTACGAGCAGTACTTC. It specifies CASSEEGTGSYEQYF.

This clonotype was seen ten or more times. The V and J genes are TRBV6-5 and TRBJ1-1; D remains ambiguous. The CDR3 loop spans 13 amino acids. Deletions cut 0 bases from V and 9 bases from J, with 11 bases between. CDR1 is MNHEY, CDR2 SVGAGI, per germline. Here the CDR3 DNA reads TGTGCCAGCAGTTACTCGGTTCAGGAGAAAGCTTTCTTT. Translating it yields CASSYSVQEKAFF.

This clonotype occurred many times. The V and J genes are TRBV6-1 and TRBJ1-2; TRBD1 is a possible D gene (5 bases). The V and J ends lost 11 bases and 7 bases respectively, with 17 bases between them. The length of the CDR3 is 12 residues. Germline values: CDR1 MNHNS, CDR2 SASEGT. CDR3 coding DNA: TGTGCCGTCGGGGGGGGTCTCGGTGGCTACACCTTC. It codes for CAVGGGLGGYTF.

This clonotype occurred many times. This chain connects TRBV7-3 to TRBJ2-7, with D possibly being TRBD1 (5 bases). Germline CDR1 reads SGHTA; CDR2 reads FQGTGA. The CDR3 covers 14 residues. V was clipped by 4 bases and J by 0 bases, with 10 bases between them. CDR3 DNA sequence: TGTGCCAGCAGCTCACAGGCTAGCTCCTACGAGCAGTACTTC. Its protein product is CASSSQASSYEQYF.

A remark on this clonotype: A much more abundant neighbour one base away suggests this may be a read error. This sequence joins TRBV12-3 or TRBV12-4 and TRBJ2-2, with 10 bases identical to TRBD1. The CDR3 has 16 residues. The CDR3 region has the DNA TGTGCCAGCAGTGTTCGGACAGGGGGATCCACCGGGGAGCTGTGTTTT. Translating gives CASSVRTGGSTGELCF.

This clonotype was seen repeatedly, ten times or more. The chain links TRBV7-9 to TRBJ1-2; 10 nucleotides align to TRBD1. The V segment lost 5 bases and the J segment 12 bases; nucleotides outside the gene matches: 9. CDR1 is SEHNR, CDR2 FQNEAQ, per germline (reference sequence). The CDR3 has 13 residues. Here the CDR3 DNA reads TGTGCCAGCAGCCGCCGGGACAGGGGAGGGGACACCTTC. Encoded protein: CASSRRDRGGDTF.

This clonotype appeared many times. The chain is built from TRBV12-3 or TRBV12-4 and TRBJ2-7; D unclear. The CDR3 covers 12 residues. Deletions cut 8 bases from V and 3 bases from J, with 11 bases between. The CDR3 protein is CASARLGYEQYF. CDR3 sequence (DNA): TGTGCCAGCGCACGGTTGGGCTACGAGCAGTACTTC.